These T cell receptor beta chains were read from a single sample in a study of blood T cells in healthy people across ages. TCRdb re-called the 5' RACE reads through MiXCR, storing one row per CDR3 protein. The sample lists around 1,500,000 distinct CDR3 sequences; roughly 28% were seen once. Sequenced sample: blood. Source of these receptors: a woman aged 25 to 39 in good health. CDR3s include the opening cysteine and the closing phenylalanine or tryptophan. A D gene is named only where the DNA matches it firmly. Where a row states a size, it is once, few, many or the class of an expanded clone; other rows omit it.

v_call	j_call	clone_size	d_call	cdr3_aa	cdr3_nt
TRBV28	TRBJ1-1	few	-	CASKKGTEAFF	TGTGCCAGCAAAAAGGGAACTGAAGCTTTCTTT
TRBV20-1	TRBJ2-6	-	-	CSARGPPGANVLTF	TGCAGTGCTAGGGGGCCCCCCGGGGCCAACGTCCTGACTTTC
TRBV7-2	TRBJ1-1	-	-	CASSLYGGNTEAFF	TGTGCCAGCAGCTTATATGGGGGGAACACTGAAGCTTTCTTT
TRBV29-1	TRBJ2-6	-	TRBD2	CSVGGGSSGASVLTF	TGCAGCGTGGGGGGGGGAAGCTCTGGGGCCAGCGTCCTGACTTTC
TRBV20-1	TRBJ2-4	-	-	CSARRLAKNIQYF	TGCAGTGCTAGGCGGCTCGCCAAAAACATTCAGTACTTC
TRBV10-3	TRBJ2-3	few	-	CAISGGPSGTDTQYF	TGTGCCATCAGTGGAGGACCCTCGGGCACAGATACGCAGTATTTT
TRBV7-9	TRBJ2-3	-	-	CASSLSERSHTQYF	TGTGCCAGCAGCTTGTCCGAGCGGTCACATACGCAGTATTTT
TRBV6-6	TRBJ2-1	few	-	CASSLLRLDNEQFF	TGTGCCAGCAGTCTCCTCCGTCTGGACAATGAGCAGTTCTTC
TRBV10-3	TRBJ2-1	once	TRBD1	CAISMTGDFFKSSYNEQFF	TGTGCCATCAGCATGACAGGGGACTTTTTTAAGAGCTCCTACAATGAGCAGTTCTTC
TRBV5-5	TRBJ2-3	-	-	CASSYQSTDTQYF	TGTGCCAGCAGCTACCAGAGTACAGATACGCAGTATTTT
TRBV6-6	TRBJ1-5	-	TRBD1	CASRVDRGRGNQPQHF	TGTGCCAGCAGGGTGGACAGGGGCCGGGGCAATCAGCCCCAGCATTTT
TRBV7-9	TRBJ2-5	-	-	CASSYHDRQTQYF	TGTGCCAGCAGCTACCATGACAGACAGACCCAGTACTTC
TRBV5-1	TRBJ2-1	-	-	CASSAGWDADGVNEQFF	TGCGCCAGCAGCGCTGGGTGGGACGCCGACGGGGTCAATGAGCAGTTCTTC
TRBV6-2/TRBV6-3	TRBJ2-1	few	TRBD2	CASSLAGGRFF	TGTGCCAGCAGTTTAGCGGGAGGGCGGTTCTTC
TRBV6-5	TRBJ1-4	few	-	CASSTGTGGLNEKLFF	TGTGCCAGCAGTACGGGTACAGGCGGGCTTAATGAAAAACTGTTTTTT
TRBV2	TRBJ1-2	-	-	CASSDRFPNYGYTF	TGTGCCAGCAGTGACAGGTTTCCTAACTATGGCTACACCTTC
TRBV7-6	TRBJ1-4	few	-	CASSLVMGSVEKLFF	TGTGCCAGCAGCTTAGTAATGGGTTCGGTCGAAAAACTGTTTTTT
TRBV6-1	TRBJ1-2	-	TRBD1	CASSARDRGRSYGYTF	TGTGCCAGCAGTGCCAGAGACAGGGGTAGGAGCTATGGCTACACCTTC
TRBV14	TRBJ2-7	many	-	CASSLGPGAAYEQYF	TGTGCCAGCAGCCTTGGTCCAGGGGCGGCCTACGAGCAGTACTTC
TRBV6-5	TRBJ2-5	many	TRBD2	CASSEGGGLQETQYF	TGTGCCAGCAGTGAGGGCGGGGGGCTTCAAGAGACCCAGTACTTC
TRBV6-5	TRBJ2-1	-	TRBD2	CASSYAQTSGRSGAEQFF	TGTGCCAGCAGTTACGCCCAGACTAGCGGGAGGAGTGGTGCTGAGCAGTTCTTC
TRBV7-3	TRBJ2-5	-	-	CASSPGPNQAAQETQYF	TGTGCCAGCAGCCCAGGGCCCAACCAAGCAGCGCAAGAGACCCAGTACTTC
TRBV12-3/TRBV12-4	TRBJ2-1	few	TRBD2	CASSSPKASGGLNEQFF	TGTGCCAGCAGCTCGCCCAAGGCTAGCGGGGGGTTAAATGAGCAGTTCTTC
TRBV18	TRBJ1-4	-	TRBD1	CASSPLQGATNEKPFF	TGTGCCAGCTCACCGTTACAGGGGGCGACTAATGAAAAACCGTTTTTT
TRBV20-1	TRBJ2-1	many	-	CSARYRYNEQFF	TGCAGTGCTAGGTACCGCTACAATGAGCAGTTCTTC
TRBV18	TRBJ2-5	few	TRBD2	CASSPLAGALQETQYF	TGTGCCAGCTCACCCCTAGCGGGGGCTTTACAAGAGACCCAGTACTTC
TRBV4-3	TRBJ2-5	-	-	CASSQEQHDRAPGSEQYF	TGCGCCAGCAGCCAAGAGCAGCACGACCGGGCCCCTGGGAGTGAGCAGTACTTC
TRBV28	TRBJ2-1	-	-	CASSLRPFNEQFF	TGTGCCAGCAGTCTCAGACCCTTCAATGAGCAGTTCTTC
TRBV7-9	TRBJ1-2	once	-	CASSWTEGYGYTF	TGTGCCAGCAGCTGGACAGAGGGCTATGGCTACACCTTC
TRBV20-1	TRBJ2-5	few	TRBD1	CSARTTPGGVETQYF	TGCAGTGCTAGAACGACTCCAGGGGGCGTCGAGACCCAGTACTTC
TRBV7-3	TRBJ2-2	-	TRBD2	CASSLALAGGRSGELFF	TGTGCCAGCAGCTTAGCCCTAGCGGGGGGGCGAAGCGGGGAGCTGTTTTTT
TRBV28	TRBJ2-7	few	-	CASIHRDPHEQYF	TGTGCCAGCATCCACCGGGACCCCCACGAGCAGTACTTC
TRBV7-2	TRBJ2-3	-	TRBD2	CASSLRLAGALITDTQYF	TGTGCCAGCAGCCTGAGGCTAGCGGGAGCCCTAATCACAGATACGCAGTATTTT
TRBV12-3/TRBV12-4	TRBJ2-7	-	-	CASSDGQYEQYF	TGTGCCAGCAGTGATGGACAGTACGAGCAGTACTTC
TRBV12-5	TRBJ1-1	few	-	CASGLVFFGRQRNTEAFF	TGTGCTAGTGGTTTGGTATTTTTTGGGAGGCAGCGAAACACTGAAGCTTTCTTT
TRBV2	TRBJ2-5	many	-	CASSERDRLIGTQYF	TGTGCCAGCAGTGAGCGGGACCGCCTTATTGGGACCCAGTACTTC
TRBV5-1	TRBJ1-4	many	TRBD1	CASSLAGTDPEKLFF	TGCGCCAGCAGCTTGGCCGGGACAGATCCTGAAAAACTGTTTTTT
TRBV11-2	TRBJ2-5	-	-	CASTLLRGSETQYF	TGTGCCAGCACCCTCCTTCGAGGATCAGAGACCCAGTACTTC
TRBV7-2	TRBJ1-1	few	-	CASSLAGADTEAFF	TGCGCCAGCAGCTTAGCTGGGGCTGACACTGAAGCTTTCTTT
TRBV2	TRBJ2-1	-	-	CASSEEGPYYFSYNEQFF	TGTGCCAGCAGTGAAGAAGGTCCCTACTACTTCTCCTACAATGAGCAGTTCTTC
TRBV5-1	TRBJ2-1	few	-	CASSQGRVKFF	TGCGCCAGCAGTCAAGGCAGGGTGAAGTTCTTC
TRBV12-3/TRBV12-4	TRBJ2-4	-	TRBD2	CASSLTKTSRGAKNIQYF	TGTGCCAGCAGTTTAACTAAGACTAGCCGGGGTGCCAAAAACATTCAGTACTTC
TRBV7-2	TRBJ1-2	-	-	CASSSHPQGDYGYTF	TGTGCCAGCAGCTCTCACCCCCAGGGTGACTATGGCTACACCTTC
TRBV5-4	TRBJ2-1	few	TRBD2	CASSFTLAGVNEQFF	TGTGCCAGCAGCTTTACACTAGCGGGGGTCAATGAGCAGTTCTTC
TRBV12-3/TRBV12-4	TRBJ1-2	-	TRBD1	CARSRDRGYGYTF	TGTGCCCGCAGTCGGGACAGGGGATACGGCTACACCTTC
TRBV20-1	TRBJ1-6	few	-	CSATRSSSADSPLHF	TGCAGTGCCACCCGGTCATCCTCGGCGGATTCACCCCTCCACTTT
TRBV20-1	TRBJ1-6	-	-	CSGPGTSLMALHF	TGCAGTGGTCCCGGGACATCCTTGATGGCCCTCCACTTT
TRBV20-1	TRBJ2-3	few	TRBD1	CSAKDRGITDTQYF	TGTAGTGCTAAAGACAGGGGGATAACAGATACGCAGTATTTT
TRBV20-1	TRBJ2-5	many	TRBD2	CSARELAGVETQYF	TGCAGTGCTAGAGAACTAGCGGGGGTTGAGACCCAGTACTTC
TRBV5-5	TRBJ1-2	many	-	CASSLDSHWDGYTF	TGTGCCAGCAGCTTGGACAGTCACTGGGATGGCTACACCTTC
TRBV10-3	TRBJ2-5	-	TRBD1	CAIRPGQGAREGQETQYF	TGTGCCATCAGACCGGGACAGGGGGCGCGAGAAGGGCAGGAGACCCAGTACTTC
TRBV4-1	TRBJ1-4	-	-	CASSHGGPNEKLFF	TGCGCCAGCAGCCACGGGGGTCCTAATGAAAAACTGTTTTTT
TRBV9	TRBJ2-1	-	TRBD2	CASSAEGLVTGRNEQFF	TGTGCCAGCAGCGCCGAGGGACTAGTGACGGGACGGAATGAGCAGTTCTTC
TRBV9	TRBJ2-1	-	-	CASSVDFGGGNEQFF	TGTGCCAGCAGCGTAGACTTTGGGGGAGGCAATGAGCAGTTCTTC